This T cell receptor (beta chain) originates from a study of T-cell reconstitution after alpha-beta-depleted transplantation in children. This clonotype appeared a few times. Its target is unknown. Unique molecular identifiers featured in how the TCRbeta library was prepared. In TCRdb, the PCR reads were re-called with MiXCR into one record per CDR3 protein. There are about 300,000 distinct CDR3 sequences in the sample; over 9% occur only once, and 7.5% lies in the top ten. The study's findings and limits: Newly produced T cells mostly provided counts and TCRbeta diversity after one year, as hyperexpanded clones declined. Alpha-beta T cells about two months after transplant reportedly derived from several hundred expanded graft clones.

This TCR derives from a boy younger than two with acute myeloid leukemia, due to receive a stem cell transplant. The material sequenced was PBMCs, taken before TCRalphabeta/CD19-depleted stem cell transplant.

Here the CDR3 DNA reads TGTGCCACCAGTGACCCGAGCAGGGCTCAAGAGACCCAGTACTTC. It yields the protein CATSDPSRAQETQYF. This chain uses TRBV24-1 with TRBJ2-5; D may be TRBD1 (5 bases). CDR1 is KGHDR and CDR2 is SFDVKD in the germline V gene. CDR3 length equals 15 residues. Trimming removed 4 bases at V and 2 bases at J, with 13 bases between.